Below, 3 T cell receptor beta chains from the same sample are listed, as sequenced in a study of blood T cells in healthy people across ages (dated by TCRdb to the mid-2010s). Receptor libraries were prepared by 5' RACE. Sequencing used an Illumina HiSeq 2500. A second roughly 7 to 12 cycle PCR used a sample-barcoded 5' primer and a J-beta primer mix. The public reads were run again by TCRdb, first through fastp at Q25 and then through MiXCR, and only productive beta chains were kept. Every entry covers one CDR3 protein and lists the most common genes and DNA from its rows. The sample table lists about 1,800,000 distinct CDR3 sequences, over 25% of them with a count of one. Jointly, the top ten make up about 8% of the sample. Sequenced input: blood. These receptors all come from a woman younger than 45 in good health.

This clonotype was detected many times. In DNA, the CDR3 is TGCAGCGTTCCCGGGATTGGCGAGACCCAGTACTTC. It specifies CSVPGIGETQYF. V usage is TRBV29-1 and J usage is TRBJ2-5, with D perhaps matching TRBD2 (5 bases). This CDR3 is 12 amino acids long. V lost 5 bases and J lost 5, with 12 bases in between. CDR1 and CDR2 from the germline V gene are SQVTM and ANQGSEA.

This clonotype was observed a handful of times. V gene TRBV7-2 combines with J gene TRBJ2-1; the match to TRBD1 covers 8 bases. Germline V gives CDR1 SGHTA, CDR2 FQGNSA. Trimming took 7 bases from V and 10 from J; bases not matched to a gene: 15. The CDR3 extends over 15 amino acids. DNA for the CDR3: TGTGCCAGCAACTCCCAGGGGGCTGCTATCTACGAGCAGTTCTTC. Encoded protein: CASNSQGAAIYEQFF.

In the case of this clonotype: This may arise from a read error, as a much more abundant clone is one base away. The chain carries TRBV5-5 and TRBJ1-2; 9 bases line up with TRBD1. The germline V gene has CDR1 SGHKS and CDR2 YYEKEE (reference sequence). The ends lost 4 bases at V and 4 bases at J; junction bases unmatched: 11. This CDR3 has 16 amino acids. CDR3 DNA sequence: TGTGCCAGCAGCCCGTTATCACAGGGGGCCTGCTATGGCTACACCTTC. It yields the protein CASSPLSQGACYGYTF.